The present entry profiles one TCR beta chain with its context. The record originates from a study of blood T cell repertoires in COVID-19. In the original workflow: Amplification from reference gene primers served as the basis for estimated nucleated cell counts. The table came from immunoSEQ multiplex PCR; TCRdb's copy has only in-frame clones and leaves some out. V, J and clone size derive from that table, while D and trimming were established from the DNA sequence. The sample lists fewer than 80,000 clones, 74% occurring once. In germline, CDR1 is MNHEY, CDR2 SMNVEV (reference sequence). Trimming stripped 3 bases from V and 4 bases from J, with 13 bases between. There are 15 residues in the CDR3.

Sequencing used peripheral blood. The clonotype comes from a woman older than 75 with acute or convalescent COVID-19. V gene TRBV27 combines with J gene TRBJ1-3, with D hard to call. In DNA form, the CDR3 reads TGTGCCAGCAGTTTTACGGGAGTATCCGGAAACACCATATATTTT. Encoded protein: CASSFTGVSGNTIYF.